Following are 19 T cell receptor beta chains from one sample sequenced in a study of blood T cells in healthy people across ages. Then a second PCR, running roughly 6 to 12 cycles, was carried out with a sample-barcoded 5' primer and a J-beta primer mix. MiXCR, run by TCRdb on the 5' RACE reads, gives a single entry per CDR3 protein. This sample has some 850,000 distinct CDR3 sequences, with 25% to 30% found just once. This sample also belongs to another study, concerning T cells of mothers and their children.

The sequenced material came from blood. The receptors were gathered from a boy between 10 and 17 years old in good health.

The chain carries TRBV19 and TRBJ2-1, with 11 bases lining up with TRBD1. Trimming cost V 3 bases and J 8 bases; bases outside gene matches: 9. The germline gives CDR1 LNHDA, CDR2 SQIVND (reference sequence). This CDR3 has 16 amino acids. CDR3 in amino acids: CASSMSWTGGNDEQFF. The CDR3 DNA sequence: TGTGCCAGTAGTATGAGCTGGACAGGGGGCAACGATGAGCAGTTCTTC.

The rearrangement links TRBV28 to TRBJ2-7; D is perhaps TRBD1 (5 bases). The CDR3 spans 15 residues. The V and J ends lost 1 base and 3 bases respectively, with 13 bases between them. Germline CDR1 is MDHEN and CDR2 is SYDVKM. The CDR3 is CASSLLLGARYEQYF. CDR3 DNA: TGTGCCAGCAGTTTATTGTTAGGGGCCCGCTACGAGCAGTACTTC.

The V gene is TRBV10-3, the J gene TRBJ1-5; TRBD1 agrees at 9 bases. This CDR3 has 17 residues. The germline V gene encodes CDR1 ENHRY and CDR2 SYGVKD. V shed 1 base and J 1 base; nucleotides not matched to a gene: 5. CDR3 bases: TGTGCCATCAGTGAGTTCGGTGGGACAGGGAGCAATCAGCCCCAGCATTTT. It codes for CAISEFGGTGSNQPQHF.

In its sample, this clonotype was seen a few times. The chain recombines TRBV4-1 with TRBJ2-5; possibly TRBD2 for D (7 bases). Trimming cost V 2 bases and J 11 bases, with 24 bases left between them. CDR1 and CDR2 from the germline V gene are MGHRA and YSYEKL. This CDR3 has 16 residues. CDR3 region: CASSQHPGLGGDEQYF. CDR3 DNA: TGCGCCAGCAGCCAACATCCCGGACTAGGGGGGGATGAGCAGTACTTC.

The V call is TRBV15, the J call TRBJ2-7, with 10 bases matching TRBD1. V trimming: 3 bases; J trimming: 5 bases; junction bases outside the gene matches: 4. Per germline, CDR1 LNHNV and CDR2 YYDKDF (reference sequence). CDR3 length: 14 amino acids. CDR3 bases: TGTGCCACCAGCAGGGCGGACAGGGGGAACGAGCAGTACTTC. Protein: CATSRADRGNEQYF. The full variable domain, its missing parts supplied by reference TRBV15 and TRBJ2-7, is DAMVIQNPRYQVTQFGKPVTLSCSQTLNHNVMYWYQQKSSQAPKLLFHYYDKDFNNEADTPDNFQSRRPNTSFCFLDIRSPGLGDTAMYLCATSRADRGNEQYFGPGTRLTVT.

In the case of this clonotype: A read error may account for a junction end that differs from germline. The chain employs TRBV6-2 or TRBV6-3 and TRBJ1-3; no clear D gene. Looked up from germline, CDR1 is MNHEY and CDR2 is SVGEGT. The CDR3 consists of 22 residues. CDR3 sequence (DNA): TGTGCCAGCAGTTACTCGCGGCAGGACGCTGGATATTCCGTATACTCTGGAAGCACCATATATTTT. This codes for CASSYSRQDAGYSVYSGSTIYF.

The chain links TRBV7-9 to TRBJ1-1; no firm D call. This CDR3 comprises 14 residues. Germline values: CDR1 SEHNR, CDR2 FQNEAQ (reference sequence). V shed 5 bases and J shed 7 bases, with 17 bases lying between them. The CDR3 region has the DNA TGTGCCAGCAGCCTAGACATCAATGTAGGTGAAGCTTTCTTT. As protein: CASSLDINVGEAFF.

This clonotype was observed a few times. The chain is built from TRBV12-3 or TRBV12-4 and TRBJ2-5; 14 bases map to TRBD2. The CDR3 has 15 residues. V trimming: 5 bases; J trimming: 6 bases; junction bases outside the gene matches: 5. The CDR3 DNA reads TGTGCCAGCAGTCCGACTAGCGGGGGGGGGAAGACCCAGTACTTC. Translating gives CASSPTSGGGKTQYF.

The chain carries TRBV12-3 or TRBV12-4 and TRBJ1-1; maybe TRBD1 (5 bases). CDR3 length equals 14 residues. With 7 bases removed from V and 0 bases from J, the gap between germline ends came to 12 bases. The CDR3 spells CASTEGLLNTEAFF. The CDR3 nucleotides read TGTGCCAGCACTGAGGGGCTACTGAACACTGAAGCTTTCTTT.

This clonotype was observed a few times. This chain joins TRBV4-2 and TRBJ2-5; D is uncertain. CDR3 length equals 15 residues. Germline V gene sequence: CDR1 LGHNA, CDR2 YNFKEQ. Trimming pared 0 bases from V and 7 bases from J, leaving 15 bases between. The CDR3 DNA is TGTGCCAGCAGCCAAGATACGAGGCCGAGAGGGACCCAGTACTTC. Encoded protein: CASSQDTRPRGTQYF.

CDR3 in amino acids: CASSLGVDIESGGYTF. The CDR3, as DNA: TGTGCCAGCAGCTTAGGCGTCGACATTGAAAGCGGGGGCTACACCTTC. The chain links TRBV7-9 to TRBJ1-2; D remains unclear. CDR1 is SEHNR and CDR2 is FQNEAQ in the germline V gene (reference sequence). Trimming took 1 base from V and 8 from J, leaving 20 bases between them. CDR3 size: 16 residues.

The rearrangement joins TRBV6-1 to TRBJ1-1; D unclear. Trimming stripped 7 bases from V and 10 bases from J, with 10 bases between. This CDR3 has 10 residues. In germline, CDR1 is MNHNS, CDR2 SASEGT. The CDR3 loop is CASTSFRAFF. CDR3 coding DNA: TGTGCCAGCACGAGTTTTAGAGCTTTCTTT.

This chain uses TRBV6-5 with TRBJ2-5; 7 bases map to TRBD1. The end of the DNA is better explained by TRBJ2-1, so the J call may be wrong. Germline-derived CDR1 and CDR2 are MNHEY and SVGAGI. This CDR3 contains 13 residues. The CDR3 reads CASQQGSYNEQFF. CDR3 in DNA: TGTGCCAGCCAACAGGGGTCCTACAATGAGCAGTTCTTC.

This clonotype appeared a few times. The V gene is TRBV18, the J gene TRBJ1-2; TRBD1 aligns across 7 bases. The V segment lost 1 base and the J segment 6 bases; nucleotides outside the gene matches: 2. Germline CDR1 is KGHSH and CDR2 is LQKENI. This CDR3 is 13 amino acids long. CDR3 DNA sequence: TGTGCCAGCTCACCACAGGGGGCGAATGGCTACACCTTC. Protein product: CASSPQGANGYTF.

This clonotype has only a few counts. This chain joins TRBV29-1 and TRBJ2-5, with a weak D call TRBD1 (6 bases). CDR3 size: 15 residues. The germline V and J ends were trimmed by 6 bases and 4 bases, with 21 bases remaining between them. Germline CDR1 SQVTM, CDR2 ANQGSEA. Written as DNA, the CDR3 is TGCAGCGTCGAACGACAGGAGACAAGGGGAGAGACCCAGTACTTC. Its translation is CSVERQETRGETQYF.

There are a few counts of this clonotype. The rearrangement joins TRBV7-2 to TRBJ2-3; D possibly corresponds to TRBD2 (5 bases). Germline-derived CDR1 and CDR2 are SGHTA and FQGNSA. V shed 3 bases and J shed 0 bases, with 16 bases lying between them. The CDR3 has 17 amino acids. The CDR3 protein is CASSFRSGAPSTDTQYF. The CDR3 nucleotides are TGTGCCAGCAGCTTTCGAAGCGGTGCCCCTAGCACAGATACGCAGTATTTT.

This clonotype has only a few counts. The chain links TRBV6-5 to TRBJ2-1; D may be TRBD1 (6 bases). V lost 0 bases to trimming and J lost 15 bases, with 21 bases between them. Germline CDR1 reads MNHEY; CDR2 reads SVGAGI. This CDR3 is 15 amino acids long. CDR3 sequence reads: CASSYSGRGGAERFF. Here the CDR3 DNA reads TGTGCCAGCAGTTACTCGGGCAGGGGCGGCGCAGAACGGTTCTTC.

This chain connects TRBV5-1 to TRBJ1-3; D not resolved. Trimming removed 0 bases from V and 0 bases from J, with 10 bases in between. From germline, CDR1 is SGHRS and CDR2 YFSETQ. The CDR3 is made up of 16 amino acids. The CDR3 sequence is CASSLEGGYSGNTIYF. The CDR3 DNA reads TGCGCCAGCAGCTTGGAAGGCGGGTACTCTGGAAACACCATATATTTT.

At least ten counts were recorded for this clonotype. One end of the junction varies from germline; a read error may be responsible. The chain employs TRBV7-6 and TRBJ2-1, with D possibly being TRBD1 (5 bases). This CDR3 is built from 13 residues. Per germline, CDR1 SGHVS and CDR2 FNYEAQ. Here the CDR3 reads CASSRGSYNEQFF. The DNA of the CDR3 is TGTGCCAGCAGCAGGGGTTCCTACAACGAGCAGTTCTTC. Variable domain in full (rest from reference TRBV7-6 and TRBJ2-1): GAGVSQSPRYKVTKRGQDVALRCDPISGHVSLYWYRQALGQGPEFLTYFNYEAQQDKSGLPNDRFSAERPEGSISTLTIQRTEQRDSAMYRCASSRGSYNEQFFGPGTRLTVL.